The next 19 T cell receptor beta chains were all read from a single sample in a study of T cells expressing NK-cell markers. Using the 5' RACE reads, TCRdb records one entry per CDR3 protein without DNA. Reported are some 410,000 distinct CDR3 sequences; the ten largest clones contain 6% to 8%. Material for sequencing was blood T cells: a sorted CD56 or NKG2C T cell subset, CD4+ or CD8+ T cells, or bulk PBMC T cells (not recorded which). The receptors shown here come from a woman between 18 and 70 years old in good health.

The chain links TRBV28 to TRBJ1-3; the D call from TCRdb, TRBD1, cannot be confirmed without DNA. Germline V gene lookup returns CDR1 MDHEN and CDR2 SYDVKM. The CDR3 extends over 11 amino acids. The CDR3 sequence: CASRGGDTIYF.

The rearrangement joins TRBV20-1 to TRBJ2-3. The CDR3 totals 13 residues. CDR1 and CDR2 from the germline V gene are DFQATT and SNEGSKA (reference sequence). CDR3 residues: CSASYGGADTQYF.

V is TRBV28 and J is TRBJ2-1. Germline V CDR1 and CDR2: MDHEN, SYDVKM. The CDR3 covers 12 residues. Here the CDR3 reads CASSPNYNEQFF. Drawing the rest from reference TRBV28 and TRBJ2-1, the complete variable domain is DVKVTQSSRYLVKRTGEKVFLECVQDMDHENMFWYRQDPGLGLRLIYFSYDVKMKEKGDIPEGYSVSREKKERFSLILESASTNQTSMYLCASSPNYNEQFFGPGTRLTVL.

The V gene is TRBV13, the J gene TRBJ2-6. This CDR3 comprises 15 residues. Looked up from germline, CDR1 is PRHDT and CDR2 is FYEKMQ (reference sequence). This CDR3 is CASSSRNSGANVLTF.

CDR3 loop: CASSLRGRAVTDTQYF. The V call is TRBV12-3 or TRBV12-4, the J call TRBJ2-3; the TCRdb D gene call, TRBD1, has no DNA to confirm it. The CDR3 contains 16 residues.

The rearrangement links TRBV9 to TRBJ2-3; absent DNA, TCRdb's TRBD2 call cannot be checked. The CDR3 is 17 residues long. CDR1 SGDLS and CDR2 YYNGEE come from the germline V gene. CDR3 amino acids: CASSVASGGPPTDTQYF.

The chain combines TRBV20-1 with TRBJ1-5. The CDR3 contains 15 residues. CDR1 is DFQATT and CDR2 is SNEGSKA in the germline V gene (reference sequence). The CDR3 protein is CSARDAGGYNQPQHF.

This chain joins TRBV29-1 and TRBJ2-7; TCRdb reports TRBD1, a call that lacks DNA to check it against. This CDR3 is 15 amino acids long. Germline CDR1 reads SQVTM; CDR2 reads ANQGSEA. This CDR3 reads CSVDTGTGYSYEQYF.

CDR3 sequence reads: CASSLGGEGAKDGYTF. The chain links TRBV5-1 to TRBJ1-2; TCRdb picks TRBD1, but there is no DNA to check that call. The CDR3 totals 16 residues. Per germline, CDR1 SGHRS and CDR2 YFSETQ.

This chain connects TRBV6-2 or TRBV6-3 to TRBJ1-2; TCRdb's assignment of TRBD1 cannot be checked, as there is no DNA. The V gene's germline CDR1 is MNHEY and CDR2 SVGEGT. The CDR3 length is 14 residues. CDR3 in amino acids: CASSYEDRAYGYTF.

V gene TRBV11-1 combines with J gene TRBJ2-1; the TRBD1 assignment by TCRdb is unverifiable without DNA. CDR1 and CDR2 from the germline V gene are SGHAT and FQDESV (reference sequence). The CDR3 covers 15 residues. The chain's CDR3 is CASSPGGLGNNEQFF.

The chain carries TRBV29-1 and TRBJ1-2; TCRdb indicates TRBD1, and absent DNA this call remains unverified. The CDR3 spans 14 residues. Per germline, CDR1 SQVTM and CDR2 ANQGSEA. This CDR3 is CSVEDLGQGYGYTF.

The chain is built from TRBV9 and TRBJ2-7. CDR3 size: 15 residues. CDR1 and CDR2 (germline): SGDLS, YYNGEE. The CDR3 reads CASSVSGGSSYEQYF.

The V gene is TRBV5-1, the J gene TRBJ2-7; lacking DNA, the TRBD1 call made by TCRdb goes unchecked. Germline CDR1 is SGHRS and CDR2 is YFSETQ. This CDR3 comprises 14 residues. This CDR3 reads CASSLYRERDEQYF.

The chain carries TRBV7-8 and TRBJ2-1. In germline, CDR1 is SGHVS, CDR2 FQNEAQ. The CDR3 loop spans 14 amino acids. CDR3 sequence reads: CASSLASLVDEQFF.

The rearrangement links TRBV11-2 to TRBJ1-4. The germline CDR1 and CDR2 sequences are SGHAT and FQNNGV. The CDR3 spans 15 residues. The CDR3 protein is CASSPRVATNEKLFF.

The rearrangement joins TRBV10-3 to TRBJ2-7; the D call from TCRdb, TRBD2, cannot be confirmed without DNA. CDR1 and CDR2 (germline): ENHRY, SYGVKD. The CDR3 length is 13 residues. Here the CDR3 reads CATSLAPTYEQYF.

V and J are TRBV24-1 and TRBJ2-5; TCRdb proposes TRBD1, but this gene call is untestable without DNA. This CDR3 contains 12 residues. CDR1 is KGHDR and CDR2 is SFDVKD in the germline V gene. CDR3 sequence: CATSDRGRAQYF.

This chain links TRBV5-1 with TRBJ2-3; TCRdb picks TRBD2, but there is no DNA to check that call. The germline V gene has CDR1 SGHRS and CDR2 YFSETQ. CDR3 size: 15 residues. The CDR3 loop reads CASSLSGSWTDTQYF.